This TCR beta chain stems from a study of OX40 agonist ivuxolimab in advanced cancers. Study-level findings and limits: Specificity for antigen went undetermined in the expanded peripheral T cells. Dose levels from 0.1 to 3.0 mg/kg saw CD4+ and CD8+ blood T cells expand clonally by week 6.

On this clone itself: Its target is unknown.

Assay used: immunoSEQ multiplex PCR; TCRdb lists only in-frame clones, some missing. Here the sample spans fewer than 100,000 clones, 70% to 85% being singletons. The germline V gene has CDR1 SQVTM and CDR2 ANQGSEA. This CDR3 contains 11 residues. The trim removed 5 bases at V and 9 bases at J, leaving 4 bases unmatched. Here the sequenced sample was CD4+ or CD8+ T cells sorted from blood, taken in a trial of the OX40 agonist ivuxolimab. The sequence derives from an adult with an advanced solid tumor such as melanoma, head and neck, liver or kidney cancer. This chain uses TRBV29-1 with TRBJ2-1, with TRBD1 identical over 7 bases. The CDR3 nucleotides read TGCAGCGTTAGACAGGGTGCTGAGCAGTTCTTC. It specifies CSVRQGAEQFF.